This T cell receptor beta chain was sequenced during a study of OX40 agonist ivuxolimab in advanced cancers. The wider study: The group had a mean age of 60 years, ranged from roughly 23 to 90, and was less than 85% male.

Findings and caveats of the study: No determination was made of the antigen specificity of the expanded peripheral T cells. Certain nonresponders likewise exhibited a low normalized T-cell clonal expansion. CD8+ T cells were the subset that, on average, had more expanded clones than CD4+.

On this clone: The antigen is unknown.

The protocol was immunoSEQ multiplex PCR, while the TCRdb copy is restricted to in-frame clones and leaves out a portion. The sample lists fewer than 70,000 clones, approximately 90% occurring once. V lost 0 bases to trimming and J lost 6 bases; unmatched junction nucleotides: 4. The germline CDR1 and CDR2 sequences are SGHRS and YFSETQ. The CDR3 totals 14 residues. This receptor was identified in an adult with an advanced solid tumor such as melanoma, head and neck, liver or kidney cancer. The rearrangement links TRBV5-1 to TRBJ2-3, with TRBD1 matching 7 bases. Sequencing used CD4+ or CD8+ T cells sorted from blood, obtained in a trial of the OX40 agonist ivuxolimab. The CDR3 reads CASSLVSGGDTQYF. In DNA, the CDR3 is TGCGCCAGCAGCTTGGTTTCAGGGGGTGATACGCAGTATTTT.